Included here is one TCR beta chain sequence, with context. Germline CDR1 MNHNS, CDR2 SASEGT. The V gene lost 1 base and the J gene lost 7 bases, with 13 bases spanning the gap. The CDR3 extends over 14 amino acids. Libraries were prepared by immunoSEQ multiplex PCR; TCRdb keeps only in-frame clonotypes and omits some of them. The sample has about 260,000 clones, around 90% seen once. This sample is part of a study of blood T cell repertoires in COVID-19. The TCR originated in a woman aged 55-70 years with COVID-19, enrolled during active disease. The material sequenced was peripheral blood. V usage is TRBV6-1 and J usage is TRBJ1-2; D might be TRBD1 (5 bases). CDR3: CASSEGLRVGGYTF. DNA for the CDR3: TGTGCCAGCAGTGAAGGTCTCAGGGTAGGTGGCTACACCTTC.